This TCR beta chain originates from a study of Ad26.COV2.S vaccination and SARS-CoV-2 variants. Study conclusions and caveats: People given the vaccine had a wider spike-specific TCR breadth than placebo recipients did.

The protocol was immunoSEQ multiplex PCR, while the TCRdb copy is restricted to in-frame clones and leaves out a portion. The sample yields about 39,000 clones, around 83% seen once. The CDR3 runs 15 residues. Comment on this clone: Its antigen remains unknown.

This clonotype originated in a human donor who had recovered from COVID-19. This chain links TRBV21-1 with TRBJ2-3; the D call TRBD2 from the table was never checked on the DNA. TRBV21-1 is assigned pseudogene status. The material was peripheral blood, obtained after recovery from COVID-19. DNA of the CDR3: TGTGCCAGCAGCAAAGGGGGGACTAGCACAGATACGCAGTATTTT. It is translated as CASSKGGTSTDTQYF.